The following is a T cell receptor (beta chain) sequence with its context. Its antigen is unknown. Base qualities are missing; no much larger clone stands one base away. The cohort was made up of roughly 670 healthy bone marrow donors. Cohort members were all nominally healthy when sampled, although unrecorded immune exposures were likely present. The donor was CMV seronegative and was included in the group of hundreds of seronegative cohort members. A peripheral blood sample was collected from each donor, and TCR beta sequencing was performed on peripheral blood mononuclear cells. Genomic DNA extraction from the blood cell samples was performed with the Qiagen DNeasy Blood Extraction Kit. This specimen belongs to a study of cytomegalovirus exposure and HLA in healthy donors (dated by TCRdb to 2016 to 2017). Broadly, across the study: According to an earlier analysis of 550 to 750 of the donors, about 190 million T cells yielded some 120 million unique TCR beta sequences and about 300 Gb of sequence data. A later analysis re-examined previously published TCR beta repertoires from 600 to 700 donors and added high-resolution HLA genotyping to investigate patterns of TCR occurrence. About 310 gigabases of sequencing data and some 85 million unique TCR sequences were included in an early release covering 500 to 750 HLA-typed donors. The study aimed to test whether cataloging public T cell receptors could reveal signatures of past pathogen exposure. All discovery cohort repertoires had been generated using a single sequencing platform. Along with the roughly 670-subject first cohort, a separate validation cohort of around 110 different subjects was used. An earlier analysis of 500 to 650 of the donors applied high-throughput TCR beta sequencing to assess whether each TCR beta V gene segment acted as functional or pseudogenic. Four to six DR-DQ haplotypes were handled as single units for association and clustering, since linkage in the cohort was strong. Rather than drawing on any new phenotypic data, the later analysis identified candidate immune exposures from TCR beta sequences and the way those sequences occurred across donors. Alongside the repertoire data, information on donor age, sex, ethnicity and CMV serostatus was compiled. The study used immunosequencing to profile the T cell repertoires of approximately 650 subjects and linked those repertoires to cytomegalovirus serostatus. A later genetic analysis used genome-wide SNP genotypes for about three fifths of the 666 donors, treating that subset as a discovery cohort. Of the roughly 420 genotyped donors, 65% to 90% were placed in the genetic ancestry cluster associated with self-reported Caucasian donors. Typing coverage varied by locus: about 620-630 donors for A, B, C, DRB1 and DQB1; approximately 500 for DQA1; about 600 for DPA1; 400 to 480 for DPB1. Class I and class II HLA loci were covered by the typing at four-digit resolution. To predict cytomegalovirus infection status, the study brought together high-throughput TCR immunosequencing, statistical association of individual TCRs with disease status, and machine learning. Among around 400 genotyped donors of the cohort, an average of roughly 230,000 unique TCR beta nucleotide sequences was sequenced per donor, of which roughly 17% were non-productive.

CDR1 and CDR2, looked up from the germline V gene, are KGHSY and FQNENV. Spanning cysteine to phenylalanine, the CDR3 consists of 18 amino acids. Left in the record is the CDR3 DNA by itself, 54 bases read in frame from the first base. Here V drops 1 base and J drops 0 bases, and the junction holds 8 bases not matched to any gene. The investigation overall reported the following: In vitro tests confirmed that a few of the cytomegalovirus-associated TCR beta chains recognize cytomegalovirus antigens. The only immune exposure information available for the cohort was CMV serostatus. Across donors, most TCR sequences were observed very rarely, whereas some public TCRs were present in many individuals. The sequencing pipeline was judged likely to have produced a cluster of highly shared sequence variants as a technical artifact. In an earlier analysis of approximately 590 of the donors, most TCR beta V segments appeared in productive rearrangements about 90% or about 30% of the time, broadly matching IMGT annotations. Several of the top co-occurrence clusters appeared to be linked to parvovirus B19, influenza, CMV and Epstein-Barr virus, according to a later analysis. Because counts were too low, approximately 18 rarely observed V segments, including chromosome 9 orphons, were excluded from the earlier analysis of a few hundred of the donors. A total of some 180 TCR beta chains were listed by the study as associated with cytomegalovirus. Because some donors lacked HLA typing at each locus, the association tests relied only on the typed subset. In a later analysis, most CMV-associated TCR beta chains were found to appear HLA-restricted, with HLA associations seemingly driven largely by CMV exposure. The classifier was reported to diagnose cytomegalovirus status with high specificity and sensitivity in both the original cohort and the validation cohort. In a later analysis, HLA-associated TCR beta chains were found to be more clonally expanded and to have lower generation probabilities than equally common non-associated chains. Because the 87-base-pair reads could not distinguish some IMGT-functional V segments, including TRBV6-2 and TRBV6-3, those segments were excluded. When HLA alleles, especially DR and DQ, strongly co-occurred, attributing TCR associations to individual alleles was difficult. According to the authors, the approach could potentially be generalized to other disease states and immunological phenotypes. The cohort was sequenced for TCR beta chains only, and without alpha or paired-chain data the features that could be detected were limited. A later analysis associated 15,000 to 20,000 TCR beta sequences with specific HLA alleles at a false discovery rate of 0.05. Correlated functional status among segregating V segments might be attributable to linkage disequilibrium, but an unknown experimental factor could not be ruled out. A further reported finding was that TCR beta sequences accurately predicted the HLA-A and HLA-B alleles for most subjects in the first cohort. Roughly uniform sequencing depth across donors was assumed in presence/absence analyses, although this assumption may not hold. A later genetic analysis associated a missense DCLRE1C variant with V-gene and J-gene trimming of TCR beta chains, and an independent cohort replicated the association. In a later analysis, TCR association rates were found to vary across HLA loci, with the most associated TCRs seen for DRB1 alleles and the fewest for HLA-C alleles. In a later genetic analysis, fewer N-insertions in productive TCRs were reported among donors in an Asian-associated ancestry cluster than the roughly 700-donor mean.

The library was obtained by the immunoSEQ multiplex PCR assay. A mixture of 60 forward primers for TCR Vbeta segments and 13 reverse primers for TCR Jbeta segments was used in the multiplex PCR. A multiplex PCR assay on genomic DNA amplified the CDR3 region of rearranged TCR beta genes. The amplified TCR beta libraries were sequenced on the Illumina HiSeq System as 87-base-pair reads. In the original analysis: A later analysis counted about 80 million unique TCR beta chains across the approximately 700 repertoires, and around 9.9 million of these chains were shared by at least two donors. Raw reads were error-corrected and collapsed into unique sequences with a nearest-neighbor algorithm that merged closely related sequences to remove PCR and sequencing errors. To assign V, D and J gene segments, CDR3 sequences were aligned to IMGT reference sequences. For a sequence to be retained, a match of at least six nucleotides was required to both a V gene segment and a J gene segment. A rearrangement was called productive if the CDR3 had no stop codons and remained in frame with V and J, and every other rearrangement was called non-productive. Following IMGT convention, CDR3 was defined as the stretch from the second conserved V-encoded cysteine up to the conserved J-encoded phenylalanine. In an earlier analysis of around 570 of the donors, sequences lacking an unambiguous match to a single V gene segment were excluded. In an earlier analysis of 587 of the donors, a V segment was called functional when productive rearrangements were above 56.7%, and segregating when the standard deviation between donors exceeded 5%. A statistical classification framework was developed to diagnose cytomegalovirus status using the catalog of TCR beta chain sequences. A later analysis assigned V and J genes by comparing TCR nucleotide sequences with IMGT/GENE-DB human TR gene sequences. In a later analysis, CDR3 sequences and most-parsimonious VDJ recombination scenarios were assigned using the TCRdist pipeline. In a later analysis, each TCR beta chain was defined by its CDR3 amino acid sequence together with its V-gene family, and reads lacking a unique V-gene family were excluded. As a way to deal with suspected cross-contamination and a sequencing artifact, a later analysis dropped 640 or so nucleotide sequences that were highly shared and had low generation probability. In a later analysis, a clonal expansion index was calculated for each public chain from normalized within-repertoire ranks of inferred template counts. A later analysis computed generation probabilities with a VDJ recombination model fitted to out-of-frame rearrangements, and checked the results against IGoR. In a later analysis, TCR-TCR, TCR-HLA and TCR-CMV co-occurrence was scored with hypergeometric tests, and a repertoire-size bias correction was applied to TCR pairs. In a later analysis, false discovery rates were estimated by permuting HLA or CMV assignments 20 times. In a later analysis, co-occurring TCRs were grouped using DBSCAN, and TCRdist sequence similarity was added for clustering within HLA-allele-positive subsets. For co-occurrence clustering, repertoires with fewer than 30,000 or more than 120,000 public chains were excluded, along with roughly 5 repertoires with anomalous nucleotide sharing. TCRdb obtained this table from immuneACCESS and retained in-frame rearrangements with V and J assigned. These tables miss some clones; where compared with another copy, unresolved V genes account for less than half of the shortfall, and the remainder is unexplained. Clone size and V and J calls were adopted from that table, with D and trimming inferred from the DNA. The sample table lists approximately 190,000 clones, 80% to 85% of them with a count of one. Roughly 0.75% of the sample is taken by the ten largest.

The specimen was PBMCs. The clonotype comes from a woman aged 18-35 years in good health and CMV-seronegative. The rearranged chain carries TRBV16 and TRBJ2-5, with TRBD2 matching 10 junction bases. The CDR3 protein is CASSQFVGLATYQETQYF. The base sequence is TGTGCCAGCAGCCAATTTGTGGGACTAGCGACGTACCAAGAGACCCAGTACTTC.